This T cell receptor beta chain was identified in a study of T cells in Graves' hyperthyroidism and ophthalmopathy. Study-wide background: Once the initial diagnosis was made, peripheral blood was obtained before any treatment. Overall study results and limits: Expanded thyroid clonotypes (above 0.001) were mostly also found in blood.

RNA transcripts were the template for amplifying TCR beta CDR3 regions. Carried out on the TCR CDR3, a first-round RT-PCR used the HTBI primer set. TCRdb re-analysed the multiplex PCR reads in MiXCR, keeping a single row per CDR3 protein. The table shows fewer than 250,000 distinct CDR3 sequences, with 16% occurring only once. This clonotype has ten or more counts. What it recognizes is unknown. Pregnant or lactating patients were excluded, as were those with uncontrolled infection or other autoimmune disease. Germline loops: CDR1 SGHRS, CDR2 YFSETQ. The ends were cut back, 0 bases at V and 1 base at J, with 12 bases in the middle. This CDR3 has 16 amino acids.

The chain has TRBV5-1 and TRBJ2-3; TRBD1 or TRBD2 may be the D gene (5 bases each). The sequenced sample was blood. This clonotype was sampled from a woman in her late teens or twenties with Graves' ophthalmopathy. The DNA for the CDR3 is TGCGCCAGCAGCTTGGACGTGGGACGGGGCACAGATACGCAGTATTTT. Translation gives CASSLDVGRGTDTQYF.